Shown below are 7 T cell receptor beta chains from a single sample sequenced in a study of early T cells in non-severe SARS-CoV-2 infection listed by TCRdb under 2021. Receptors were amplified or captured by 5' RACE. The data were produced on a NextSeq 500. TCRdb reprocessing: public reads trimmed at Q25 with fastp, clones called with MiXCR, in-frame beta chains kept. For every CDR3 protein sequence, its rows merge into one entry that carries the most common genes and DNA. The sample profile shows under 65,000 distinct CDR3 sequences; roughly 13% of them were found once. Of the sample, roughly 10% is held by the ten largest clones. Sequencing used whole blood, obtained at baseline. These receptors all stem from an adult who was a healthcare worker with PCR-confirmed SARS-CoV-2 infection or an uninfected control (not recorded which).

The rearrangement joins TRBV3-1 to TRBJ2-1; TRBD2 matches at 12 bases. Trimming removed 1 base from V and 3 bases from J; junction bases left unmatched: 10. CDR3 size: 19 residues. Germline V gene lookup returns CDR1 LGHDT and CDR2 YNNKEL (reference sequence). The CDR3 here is CASSQVTSGGHPFYNEQFF. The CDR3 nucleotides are TGTGCCAGCAGCCAAGTAACTAGCGGGGGGCACCCCTTCTACAATGAGCAGTTCTTC.

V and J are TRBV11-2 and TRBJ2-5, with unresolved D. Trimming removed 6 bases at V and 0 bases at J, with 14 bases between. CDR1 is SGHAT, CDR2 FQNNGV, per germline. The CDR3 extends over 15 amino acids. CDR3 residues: CASSLSQMYQETQYF. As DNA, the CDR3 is TGTGCCAGCAGTCTTTCGCAAATGTACCAAGAGACCCAGTACTTC. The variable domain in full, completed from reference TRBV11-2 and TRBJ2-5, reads EAGVAQSPRYKIIEKRQSVAFWCNPISGHATLYWYQQILGQGPKLLIQFQNNGVVDDSQLPKDRFSAERLKGVDSTLKIQPAKLEDSAVYLCASSLSQMYQETQYFGPGTRLLVL.

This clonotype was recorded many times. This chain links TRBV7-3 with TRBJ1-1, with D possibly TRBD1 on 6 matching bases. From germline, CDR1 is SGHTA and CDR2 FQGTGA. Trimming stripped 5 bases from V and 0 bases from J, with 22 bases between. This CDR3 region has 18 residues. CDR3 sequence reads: CASSHYPGTDSMNTEAFF. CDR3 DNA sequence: TGTGCCAGCAGCCATTACCCGGGGACGGACAGCATGAACACTGAAGCTTTCTTT. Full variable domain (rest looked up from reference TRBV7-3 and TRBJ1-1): GAGVSQTPSNKVTEKGKYVELRCDPISGHTALYWYRQSLGQGPEFLIYFQGTGAADDSGLPNDRFFAVRPEGSVSTLKIQRTERGDSAVYLCASSHYPGTDSMNTEAFFGQGTRLTVV.

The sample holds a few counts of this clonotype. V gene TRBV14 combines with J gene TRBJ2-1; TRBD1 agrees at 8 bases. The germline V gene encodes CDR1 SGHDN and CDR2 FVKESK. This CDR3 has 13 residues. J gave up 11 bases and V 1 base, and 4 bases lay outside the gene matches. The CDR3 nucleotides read TGTGCCAGCAGCCAAGTGCAGGGGGCGCAGCAGTTCTTC. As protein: CASSQVQGAQQFF.

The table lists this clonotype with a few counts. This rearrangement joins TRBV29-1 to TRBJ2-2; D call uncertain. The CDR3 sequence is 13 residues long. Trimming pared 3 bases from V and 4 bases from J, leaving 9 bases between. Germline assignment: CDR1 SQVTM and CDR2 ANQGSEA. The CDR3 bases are TGCAGCGTTGAGACTGAATTCACCGGGGAGCTGTTTTTT. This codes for CSVETEFTGELFF.

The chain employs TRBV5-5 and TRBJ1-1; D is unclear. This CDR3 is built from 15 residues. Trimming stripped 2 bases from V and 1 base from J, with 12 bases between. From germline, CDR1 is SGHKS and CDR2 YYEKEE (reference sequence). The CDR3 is CASSLGPLGNTEAFF. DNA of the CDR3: TGTGCCAGCAGCTTAGGGCCCCTGGGGAACACTGAAGCTTTCTTT.

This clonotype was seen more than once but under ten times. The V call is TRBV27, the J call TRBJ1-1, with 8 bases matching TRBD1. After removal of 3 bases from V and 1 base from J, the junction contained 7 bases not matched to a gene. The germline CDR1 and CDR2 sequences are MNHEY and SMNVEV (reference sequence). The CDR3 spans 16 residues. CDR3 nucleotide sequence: TGTGCCAGCAGTTTGAGGCAGGGGGCTAAGAACACTGAAGCTTTCTTT. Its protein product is CASSLRQGAKNTEAFF.